This TCR beta chain is from a study of post-analysis software for immune sequencing data. Whole-study findings and limits: Among roughly five TRBV segments more frequent in patients than controls were TRBV5-6, TRBV5-1 and TRBV20-1.

CDR3 length: 16 residues. The germline V gene has CDR1 SQVTM and CDR2 ANQGSEA. With V trimmed by 2 bases and J by 0 bases, 7 bases remained unmatched. Remarks on this clonotype: The antigen is not known.

Built from TCR beta cDNA, the libraries had unique molecular identifiers in them. TCRdb reprocessed the PCR reads with MiXCR, giving one entry per CDR3 protein. The table has some 800,000 distinct CDR3 sequences, roughly 46% seen once. The rearrangement links TRBV29-1 to TRBJ2-1; 7 bases are shared with TRBD1. The clonotype was recovered from a girl aged 5-17 years with multiple sclerosis. Sequenced: blood. This chain's CDR3 is CSVEHGTVSSYNEQFF. The CDR3, as DNA: TGCAGCGTTGAACACGGGACAGTAAGCTCCTACAATGAGCAGTTCTTC.